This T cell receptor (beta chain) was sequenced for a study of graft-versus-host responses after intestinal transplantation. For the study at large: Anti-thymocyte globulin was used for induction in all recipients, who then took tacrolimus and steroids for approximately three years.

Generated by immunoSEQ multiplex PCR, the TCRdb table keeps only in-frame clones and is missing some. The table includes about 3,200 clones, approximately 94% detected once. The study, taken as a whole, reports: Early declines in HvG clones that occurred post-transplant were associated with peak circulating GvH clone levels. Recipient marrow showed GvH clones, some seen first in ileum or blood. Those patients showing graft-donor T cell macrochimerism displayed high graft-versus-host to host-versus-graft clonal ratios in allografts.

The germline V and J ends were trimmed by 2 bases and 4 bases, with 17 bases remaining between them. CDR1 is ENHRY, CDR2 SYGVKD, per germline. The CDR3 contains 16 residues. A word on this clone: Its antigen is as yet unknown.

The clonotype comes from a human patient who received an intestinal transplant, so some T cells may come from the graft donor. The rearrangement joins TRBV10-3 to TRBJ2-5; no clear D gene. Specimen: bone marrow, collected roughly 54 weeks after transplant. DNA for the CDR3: TGTGCCATCAGTGAGCGAAAAGGCCCCAAGGGAGAGACCCAGTACTTC. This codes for CAISERKGPKGETQYF.